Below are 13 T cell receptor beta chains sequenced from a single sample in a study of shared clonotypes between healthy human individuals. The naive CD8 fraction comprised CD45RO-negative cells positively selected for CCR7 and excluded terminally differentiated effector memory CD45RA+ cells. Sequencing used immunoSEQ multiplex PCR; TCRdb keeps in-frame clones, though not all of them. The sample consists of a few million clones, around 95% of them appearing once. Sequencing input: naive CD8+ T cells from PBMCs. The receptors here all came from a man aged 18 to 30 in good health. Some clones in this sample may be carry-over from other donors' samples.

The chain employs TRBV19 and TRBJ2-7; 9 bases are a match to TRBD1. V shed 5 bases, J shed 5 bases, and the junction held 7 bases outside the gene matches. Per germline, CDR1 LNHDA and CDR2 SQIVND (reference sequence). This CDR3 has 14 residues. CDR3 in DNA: TGTGCCAGTAGTCTCGGGACAGGGAGTAACGAGCAGTACTTC. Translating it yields CASSLGTGSNEQYF.

The CDR3 here is CASRRGHLYEQYF. The CDR3 DNA follows: TGTGCCAGCAGGCGAGGACATCTCTACGAGCAGTACTTC. The V call is TRBV6-5, the J call TRBJ2-7; D possibly corresponds to TRBD1 (5 bases). This CDR3 is built from 13 residues. Between the trimmed V and J ends, which lost 6 bases and 3 bases, there was a span of 12 bases. Germline loops: CDR1 MNHEY, CDR2 SVGAGI.

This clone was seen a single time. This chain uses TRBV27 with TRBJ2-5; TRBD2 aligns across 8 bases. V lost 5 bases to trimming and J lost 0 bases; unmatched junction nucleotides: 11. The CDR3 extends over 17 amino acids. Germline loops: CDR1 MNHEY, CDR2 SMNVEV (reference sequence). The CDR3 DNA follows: TGTGCCAGCAGTCTGATTACTAGCGGAGGAAACCAAGAGACCCAGTACTTC. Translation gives CASSLITSGGNQETQYF.

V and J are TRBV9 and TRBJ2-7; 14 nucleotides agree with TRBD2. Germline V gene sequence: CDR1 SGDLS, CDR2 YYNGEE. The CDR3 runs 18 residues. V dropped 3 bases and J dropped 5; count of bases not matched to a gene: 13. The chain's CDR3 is CASSANPGLAGEANEQYF. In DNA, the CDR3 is TGTGCCAGCAGCGCAAACCCGGGACTAGCGGGAGAAGCCAACGAGCAGTACTTC.

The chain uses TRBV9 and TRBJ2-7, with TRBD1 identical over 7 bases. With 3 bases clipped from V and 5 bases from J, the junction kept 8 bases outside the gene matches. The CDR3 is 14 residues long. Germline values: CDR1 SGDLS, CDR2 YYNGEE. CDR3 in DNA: TGTGCCAGCAGCGCCTCGACAGGGTACCACGAGCAGTACTTC. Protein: CASSASTGYHEQYF.

The CDR3 DNA sequence: TGTGCCAGCAGCCCCCTCGAGGGGGTCTATCAGCCCCAGCATTTT. This sequence encodes CASSPLEGVYQPQHF. This chain uses TRBV6-5 with TRBJ1-5; TRBD1 might be the D (6 bases). V was trimmed by 6 bases and J by 5 bases, leaving 17 bases between them. The CDR3 has 15 amino acids. Per germline, CDR1 MNHEY and CDR2 SVGAGI.

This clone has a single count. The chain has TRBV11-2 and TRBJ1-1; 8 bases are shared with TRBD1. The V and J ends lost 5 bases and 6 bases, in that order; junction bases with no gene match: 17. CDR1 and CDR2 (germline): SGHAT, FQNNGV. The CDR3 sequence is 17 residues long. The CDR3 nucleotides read TGTGCCAGCAGCCCTAGGGGGCTCCGGGACAGGAGAGCTGAAGCTTTCTTT. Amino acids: CASSPRGLRDRRAEAFF.

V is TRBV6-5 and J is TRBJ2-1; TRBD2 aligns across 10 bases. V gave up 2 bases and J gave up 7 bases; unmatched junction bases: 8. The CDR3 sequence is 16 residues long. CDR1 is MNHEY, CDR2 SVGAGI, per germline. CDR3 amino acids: CASSYGASGSHNEQFF. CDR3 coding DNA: TGTGCCAGCAGTTACGGGGCTAGCGGGAGTCATAATGAGCAGTTCTTC.

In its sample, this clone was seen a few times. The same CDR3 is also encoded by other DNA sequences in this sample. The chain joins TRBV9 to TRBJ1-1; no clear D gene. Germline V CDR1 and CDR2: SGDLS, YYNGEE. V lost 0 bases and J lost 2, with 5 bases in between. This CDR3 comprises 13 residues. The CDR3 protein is CASSVGPNTEAFF. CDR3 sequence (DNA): TGTGCCAGCAGCGTAGGACCTAACACTGAAGCTTTCTTT.

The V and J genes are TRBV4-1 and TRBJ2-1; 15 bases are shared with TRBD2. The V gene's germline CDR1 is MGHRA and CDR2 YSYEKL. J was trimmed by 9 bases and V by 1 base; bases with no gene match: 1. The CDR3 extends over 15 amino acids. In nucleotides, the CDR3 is TGCGCCAGCAGCCAAGGGACTAGCGGGAGGGGTGAGCAGTTCTTC. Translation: CASSQGTSGRGEQFF.

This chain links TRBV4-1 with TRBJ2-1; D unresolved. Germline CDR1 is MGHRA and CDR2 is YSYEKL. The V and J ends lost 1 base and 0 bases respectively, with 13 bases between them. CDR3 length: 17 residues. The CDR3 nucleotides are TGCGCCAGCAGCCAAGGTGATAGCCCGAGCTCCTACAATGAGCAGTTCTTC. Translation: CASSQGDSPSSYNEQFF.

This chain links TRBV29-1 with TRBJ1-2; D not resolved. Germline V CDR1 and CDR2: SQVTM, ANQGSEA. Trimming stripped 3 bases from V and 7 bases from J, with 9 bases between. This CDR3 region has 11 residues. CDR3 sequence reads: CSVDFGVGYTF. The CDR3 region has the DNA TGCAGCGTTGATTTTGGGGTTGGCTACACCTTC.

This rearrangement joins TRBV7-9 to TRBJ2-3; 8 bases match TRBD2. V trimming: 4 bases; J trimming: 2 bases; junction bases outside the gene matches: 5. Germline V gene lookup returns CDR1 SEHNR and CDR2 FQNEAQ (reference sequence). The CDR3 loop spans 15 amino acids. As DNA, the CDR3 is TGTGCCAGCAGCTCCCTAGCGGGCTACACAGATACGCAGTATTTT. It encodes CASSSLAGYTDTQYF. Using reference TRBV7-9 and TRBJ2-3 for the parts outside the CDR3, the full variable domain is DTGVSQNPRHKITKRGQNVTFRCDPISEHNRLYWYRQTLGQGPEFLTYFQNEAQLEKSRLLSDRFSAERPKGSFSTLEIQRTEQGDSAMYLCASSSLAGYTDTQYFGPGTRLTVL.